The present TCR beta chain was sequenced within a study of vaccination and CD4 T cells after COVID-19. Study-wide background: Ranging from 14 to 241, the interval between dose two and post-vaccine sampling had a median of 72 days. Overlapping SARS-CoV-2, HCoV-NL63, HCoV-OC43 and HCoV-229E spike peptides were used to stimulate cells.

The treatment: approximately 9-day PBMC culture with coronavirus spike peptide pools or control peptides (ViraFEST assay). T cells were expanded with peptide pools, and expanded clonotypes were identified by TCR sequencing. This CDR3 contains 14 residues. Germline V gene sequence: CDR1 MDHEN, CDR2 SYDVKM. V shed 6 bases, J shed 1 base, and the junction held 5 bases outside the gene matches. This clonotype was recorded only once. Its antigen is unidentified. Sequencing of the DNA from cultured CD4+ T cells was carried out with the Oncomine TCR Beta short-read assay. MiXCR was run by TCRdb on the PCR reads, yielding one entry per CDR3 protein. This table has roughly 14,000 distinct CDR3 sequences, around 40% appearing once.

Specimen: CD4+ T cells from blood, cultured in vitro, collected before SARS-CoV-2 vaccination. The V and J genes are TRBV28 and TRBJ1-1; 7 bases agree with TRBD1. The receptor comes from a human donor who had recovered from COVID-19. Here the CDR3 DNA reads TGTGCCAGCAGAGCAGGGGGATCGAACACTGAAGCTTTCTTT. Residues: CASRAGGSNTEAFF.